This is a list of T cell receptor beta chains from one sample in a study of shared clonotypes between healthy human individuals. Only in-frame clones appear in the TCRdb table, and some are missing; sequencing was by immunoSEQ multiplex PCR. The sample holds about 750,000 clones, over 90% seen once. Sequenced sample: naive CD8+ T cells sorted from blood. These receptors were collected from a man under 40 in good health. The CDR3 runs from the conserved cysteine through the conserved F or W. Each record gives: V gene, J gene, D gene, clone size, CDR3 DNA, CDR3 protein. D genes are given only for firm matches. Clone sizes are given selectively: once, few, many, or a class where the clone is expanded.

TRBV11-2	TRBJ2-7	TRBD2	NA	TGTGCCAGCAGCGCCCCACCGGGACTAGCGGTGTCCTACGAGCAGTACTTC	CASSAPPGLAVSYEQYF
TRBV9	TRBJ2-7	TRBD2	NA	TGTGCCAGCAGCGTGCGCGGGGGACCCTACGAGCAGTACTTC	CASSVRGGPYEQYF
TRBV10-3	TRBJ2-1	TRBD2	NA	TGTGCCATCAGTGAGAGGCTAGCGGGATATTATGAGCAGTTCTTC	CAISERLAGYYEQFF
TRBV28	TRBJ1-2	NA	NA	TGTGCCAGCAGTTCAGGCATGTCCTATGGCTACACCTTC	CASSSGMSYGYTF
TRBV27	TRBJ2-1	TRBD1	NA	TGTGCCAGCAGTTTCATGGGACAGGGCTATGAGCAGTTCTTC	CASSFMGQGYEQFF
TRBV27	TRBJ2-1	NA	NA	TGTGCCAGCAGTCACGGGAATGAGCAGTTCTTC	CASSHGNEQFF
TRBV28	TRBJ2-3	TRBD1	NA	TGTGCCAGCAGTTTGTACCGGACAGGGGGCGCCGGAGATACGCAGTATTTT	CASSLYRTGGAGDTQYF
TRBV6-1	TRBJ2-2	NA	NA	TGTGCCAGCAGTGTGCTAGCGAACACCGGGGAGCTGTTTTTT	CASSVLANTGELFF
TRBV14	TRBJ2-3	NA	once	TGTGCCAGCAGCCAAGGAGTAAGGGAGGTGAGCGGCACAGATACGCAGTATTTT	CASSQGVREVSGTDTQYF
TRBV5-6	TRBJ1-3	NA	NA	TGTGCCAGCAGCCTCAGGTGGCAGGACCCTATCTCTGGAAACACCATATATTTT	CASSLRWQDPISGNTIYF
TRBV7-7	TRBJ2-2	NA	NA	TGTGCTAGCAGCTTCAGTACAGGGCACACCGGGGAGCTGTTTTTT	CASSFSTGHTGELFF
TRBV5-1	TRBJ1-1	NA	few	TGCGCCAGCAGCTTGCGGGGATCTGCGCCTGAAGCTTTCTTT	CASSLRGSAPEAFF
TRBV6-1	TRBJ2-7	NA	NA	TGTGCCAGCAGTGAAGCGGACGGATTCTCCTCCTACGAGCAGTACTTC	CASSEADGFSSYEQYF
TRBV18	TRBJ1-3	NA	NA	TGTGCCAGCTCGGGCAGCACCATATATTTT	CASSGSTIYF
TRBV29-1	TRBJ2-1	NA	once	TGCAGCGTTGAAGGGGAACCGGGACTGTCCTACAATGAGCAGTTCTTC	CSVEGEPGLSYNEQFF
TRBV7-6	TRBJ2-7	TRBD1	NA	TGTGCCAGCAGCTTAGTGGTGGGACAGGGTTCGGCCGAGCAGTACTTC	CASSLVVGQGSAEQYF
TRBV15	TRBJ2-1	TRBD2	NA	TGTGCCACCAGCAGAGATACGGCGGGAGGATACTACAATGAGCAGTTCTTC	CATSRDTAGGYYNEQFF
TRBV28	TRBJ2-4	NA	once	TGTGCCAGCAGTTTAGGTCTGATAAACATTCAGTACTTC	CASSLGLINIQYF
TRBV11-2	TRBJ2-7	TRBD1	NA	TGTGCCAGCAGGATCCTCGTGCAGGGGGCGGGATACGAGCAGTACTTC	CASRILVQGAGYEQYF
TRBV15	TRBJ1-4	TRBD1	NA	TGTGCCACCAGCAGAGATAAAGACCCACAGGGGGAGGATGAAAAACTGTTTTTT	CATSRDKDPQGEDEKLFF
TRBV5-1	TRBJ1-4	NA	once	TGCGCCAGCAGCTTACTCCCGGCAAATGAAAAACTGTTTTTT	CASSLLPANEKLFF
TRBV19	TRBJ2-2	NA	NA	TGTGCCAGTAGTATAGCGGGCGCGAGCACCGGGGAGCTGTTTTTT	CASSIAGASTGELFF
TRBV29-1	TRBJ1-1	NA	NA	TGCAGCGAAGGGAGGGGCACTGAAGCTTTCTTT	CSEGRGTEAFF
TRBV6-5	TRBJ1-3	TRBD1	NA	TGTGCCAGCCAAAACTCCGGGACAGGGGGTTTAAGGTATTTT	CASQNSGTGGLRYF
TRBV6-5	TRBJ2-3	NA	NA	TGTGCCAGCGGACTCTCCGGGACCTATAATACGCAGTATTTT	CASGLSGTYNTQYF
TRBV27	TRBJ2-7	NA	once	TGTGCCAGCAGCTGGGACTCCAATCCCCACTACGAGCAGTACTTC	CASSWDSNPHYEQYF
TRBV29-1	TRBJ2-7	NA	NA	TGCAGCGGCATCTCGAACGAGCAGTACTTC	CSGISNEQYF
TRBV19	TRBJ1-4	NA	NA	TGTGCCAGTAGCGGGTCGGTAGTTTCTGAAAAACTGTTTTTT	CASSGSVVSEKLFF
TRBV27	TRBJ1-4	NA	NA	TGTGCCAGCAGTTCTGGAGCAACTAATGAAAAACTGTTTTTT	CASSSGATNEKLFF
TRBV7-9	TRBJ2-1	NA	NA	TGTGCCAGCAGCTTAGTGAGGGGGGAGCAGTTCTTC	CASSLVRGEQFF
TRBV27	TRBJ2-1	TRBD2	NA	TGTGCCAGCAGTTTACAGGCTAGCGGGAGTTCCTACAATGAGCAGTTCTTC	CASSLQASGSSYNEQFF
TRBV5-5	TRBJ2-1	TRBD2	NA	TGTGCCAGCAGCTTGGTTGCGGGAGGTTACAATGAGCAGTTCTTC	CASSLVAGGYNEQFF
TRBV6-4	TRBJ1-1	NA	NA	TGTGCCAGCAGTGACTCGAGTACTGAGAACACTGAAGCTTTCTTT	CASSDSSTENTEAFF
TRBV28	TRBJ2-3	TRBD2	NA	TGTGCCAGCAGTTTAGAGCTAGCGGGCACAGATACGCAGTATTTT	CASSLELAGTDTQYF
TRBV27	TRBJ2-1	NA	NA	TGTGCCAGCAGTTTGTCGACAATCAATGAGCAGTTCTTC	CASSLSTINEQFF
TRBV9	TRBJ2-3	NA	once	TGTGCCAGCAGCGTAGGCGGTATTGGCACAGATACGCAGTATTTT	CASSVGGIGTDTQYF
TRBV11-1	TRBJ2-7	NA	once	TGTGCCAGCAGCAAAAATCCCGGGATTTCACCCTACGAGCAGTACTTC	CASSKNPGISPYEQYF
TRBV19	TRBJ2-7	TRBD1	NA	TGTGCCAGTAGTATAGGACAGGGTTACGAGCAGTACTTC	CASSIGQGYEQYF
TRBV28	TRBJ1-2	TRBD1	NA	TGTGCCAGCAGCCCTTTAGGGGGCAGGGGGCCGGCTGGCTACACCTTC	CASSPLGGRGPAGYTF
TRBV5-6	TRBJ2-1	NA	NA	TGTGCCAGCAGCTCGAAACAGGAAAGCTCCTACAATGAGCAGTTCTTC	CASSSKQESSYNEQFF
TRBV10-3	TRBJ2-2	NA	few	TGTGCCATCATAGCTAACACCGGGGAGCTGTTTTTT	CAIIANTGELFF
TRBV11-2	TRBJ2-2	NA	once	TGTGCCAGCAGCCGGGTGACCGGGGAGCTGTTTTTT	CASSRVTGELFF
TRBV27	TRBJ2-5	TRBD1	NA	TGTGCCAGCAGTTTAATCGACAGGGCAGAGACCCAGTACTTC	CASSLIDRAETQYF
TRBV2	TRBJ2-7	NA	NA	TGTGCCAGCAGTCCTAAGACAGGCTCCTTCGACGAGCAGTACTTC	CASSPKTGSFDEQYF
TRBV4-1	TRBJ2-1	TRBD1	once	TGCGCCAGCAGCCAAGCCGACAGGGGGGTAAATGAGCAGTTCTTC	CASSQADRGVNEQFF
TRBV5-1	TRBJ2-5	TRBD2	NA	TGCGCCAGCAGCGCCGGACTAGCGGGACAAGAGACCCAGTACTTC	CASSAGLAGQETQYF
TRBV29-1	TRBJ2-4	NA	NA	TGCAGCGTTTTGTTGGGGGTAGGGAACATTCAGTACTTC	CSVLLGVGNIQYF
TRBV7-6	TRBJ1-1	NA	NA	TGTGCCAGCAGCCTTGAAGCAACCATTGGCACTGAAGCTTTCTTT	CASSLEATIGTEAFF
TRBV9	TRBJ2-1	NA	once	TGTGCCAGCAGCGTAGCGGGGACGGATTCCTACAATGAGCAGTTCTTC	CASSVAGTDSYNEQFF
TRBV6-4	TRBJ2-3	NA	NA	TGTGCCAGCAGTGACTCCTCCCTGGATACGCAGTATTTT	CASSDSSLDTQYF
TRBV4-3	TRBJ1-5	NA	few	TGCGCCAGCAGCCAGACGCGTGGGAAGCCCCAGCATTTT	CASSQTRGKPQHF
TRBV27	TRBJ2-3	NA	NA	TGTGCCAGCAGTCCTACCTTACCAGGAGAATATGGAGATACGCAGTATTTT	CASSPTLPGEYGDTQYF
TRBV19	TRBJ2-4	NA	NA	TGTGCCAGTAACGGGGATAACCCCAACATTCAGTACTTC	CASNGDNPNIQYF
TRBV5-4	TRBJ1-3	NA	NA	TGTGCCAGCAGCTTTCAAGGGGGTAACGAAAACACCATATATTTT	CASSFQGGNENTIYF
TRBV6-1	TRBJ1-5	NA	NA	TGTGCCAGCAGTGGTCACATAATACCTTATAGCAATCAGCCCCAGCATTTT	CASSGHIIPYSNQPQHF
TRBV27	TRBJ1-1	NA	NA	TGTGCCAGCAGTTTAGTTGGGGGGGCCACTGAAGCTTTCTTT	CASSLVGGATEAFF
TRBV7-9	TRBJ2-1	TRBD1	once	TGTGCCAGCAGGACGAACAACCCGGACAGGGGACCACTGAATGAGCAGTTCTTC	CASRTNNPDRGPLNEQFF
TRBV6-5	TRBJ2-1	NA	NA	TGTGCCAGCGCCCCCCAGGGAAGCTCCTACAATGAGCAGTTCTTC	CASAPQGSSYNEQFF